This passage covers 20 T cell receptor beta chains from one sample sequenced in a study of blood T cell repertoires in COVID-19 (TCRdb year 2020). The receptor library was made with the immunoSEQ multiplex PCR assay. The immuneACCESS repertoire file appears here via TCRdb, limited to in-frame rearrangements. These files lack a portion of the clones; in checked studies, under half of the deficit traces to unresolved V genes, and the cause of the others is not known. Here the sample has 70,000 to 95,000 clones; 80% to 95% occur a single time. The ten top clones hold roughly 4% of the sample. The sequenced sample consisted of peripheral blood. The receptors come from a woman between 50 and 59 years old in a cohort sampled during active COVID-19.

The CDR3 region has the DNA TGCGCCAGCAGCTTGCACGGCGTCGGGGGGAACACTGAAGCTTTCTTT. It yields the protein CASSLHGVGGNTEAFF. V is TRBV5-1 and J is TRBJ1-1; perhaps TRBD1 as D (5 bases). Trimming took 1 base from V and 1 from J, leaving 14 bases between them. Per germline, CDR1 SGHRS and CDR2 YFSETQ. There are 16 residues in the CDR3.

The rearrangement links TRBV10-3 to TRBJ1-1; no definite D call. Germline V CDR1 and CDR2: ENHRY, SYGVKD. Trimming took 6 bases from V and 3 from J, leaving 17 bases between them. This CDR3 region has 15 residues. This chain's CDR3 is CAISDSWRAHTEAFF. CDR3 DNA sequence: TGTGCCATCAGCGATTCTTGGAGGGCTCACACTGAAGCTTTCTTT.

V usage is TRBV6-5 and J usage is TRBJ1-1, with TRBD1 identical over 7 bases. CDR1 is MNHEY, CDR2 SVGAGI, per germline. With 6 bases clipped from V and 1 base from J, the junction kept 2 bases outside the gene matches. This CDR3 has 13 residues. As DNA, the CDR3 is TGTGCCAGCAGCCGACAGGGGAACACTGAAGCTTTCTTT. Translating it yields CASSRQGNTEAFF.

This clone was recorded only once. The chain links TRBV19 to TRBJ2-1; 7 bases agree with TRBD2. Germline values: CDR1 LNHDA, CDR2 SQIVND (reference sequence). After removal of 9 bases from V and 2 bases from J, the junction contained 13 bases not matched to a gene. The CDR3 has 16 amino acids. The CDR3 DNA sequence: TGTGCCAGCAATAGGGAGGGACGGAGGACCTACAATGAGCAGTTCTTC. Protein: CASNREGRRTYNEQFF.

The chain links TRBV7-9 to TRBJ2-7; 9 nucleotides agree with TRBD1. V was clipped by 5 bases and J by 5 bases; unmatched bases: 10. The CDR3 covers 15 residues. The germline gives CDR1 SEHNR, CDR2 FQNEAQ (reference sequence). The CDR3: CASSKRGQGLHEQYF. The CDR3 DNA reads as TGTGCCAGCAGCAAACGGGGACAGGGTTTGCACGAGCAGTACTTC.

The CDR3 coding sequence is TGTGCCAGCAGCGTAACCGGACAGGGAGTTTTCTATGGCTACACCTTC. Its protein is CASSVTGQGVFYGYTF. The V and J genes are TRBV2 and TRBJ1-2; 8 bases line up with TRBD1. The CDR3 runs 16 residues. J lost 4 bases, V lost 6 bases, and 13 bases had no gene match. Per germline, CDR1 SNHLY and CDR2 FYNNEI.

The chain recombines TRBV7-3 with TRBJ1-1, with 8 bases identical to TRBD1. Germline-derived CDR1 and CDR2 are SGHTA and FQGTGA. The CDR3 consists of 17 residues. V trimming: 8 bases; J trimming: 0 bases; junction bases outside the gene matches: 14. The CDR3: CASHQGASKILNTEAFF. CDR3 bases: TGTGCCAGCCATCAGGGGGCCTCGAAGATTTTGAACACTGAAGCTTTCTTT.

The chain combines TRBV9 with TRBJ2-2; 9 nucleotides line up with TRBD1. There are 16 residues in the CDR3. The ends lost 3 bases at V and 6 bases at J; junction bases unmatched: 9. In germline, CDR1 is SGDLS, CDR2 YYNGEE. The CDR3 bases are TGTGCCAGCAGCGCCTGGGACAGGGTGGGGCCCGGGGAGCTGTTTTTT. Protein product: CASSAWDRVGPGELFF.

V is TRBV6-2 or TRBV6-3 and J is TRBJ2-4; the D is unclear. The V gene lost 6 bases and the J gene lost 9 bases, with 27 bases spanning the gap. The CDR3 runs to 17 residues. Germline loops: CDR1 MNHEY, CDR2 SVGEGT. The CDR3 DNA reads as TGTGCCAGCAGCCCCCCGTCTAGTCCCCTAAAAGTTGGCATTCAGTACTTC. It is translated as CASSPPSSPLKVGIQYF.

The gene calls are TRBV1 and TRBJ2-6; the D segment call TRBD1 is taken from the table without a DNA check. TRBV1 is a pseudogene. CDR3 length: 21 residues. The CDR3 DNA is TGCACCAGCAGCCAAGTTTTGACTCAGAGGGGGCTCCCTGACGGGGCCAACGTCCTGACTTTC. Translating gives CTSSQVLTQRGLPDGANVLTF.

This CDR3 is CASSLDRVGSYEQYF. In nucleotides, the CDR3 is TGTGCCAGCAGCTTAGACAGGGTTGGTAGCTACGAGCAGTACTTC. V gene TRBV7-9 combines with J gene TRBJ2-7; D may be TRBD1 (6 bases). CDR1 and CDR2 (germline): SEHNR, FQNEAQ (reference sequence). Trimming took 1 base from V and 3 from J, leaving 13 bases between them. The CDR3 spans 15 residues.

The CDR3 is CASGGGIASTDTQYF. The CDR3 DNA reads as TGTGCCAGCGGGGGGGGCATCGCAAGCACAGATACGCAGTATTTT. This sequence joins TRBV2 and TRBJ2-3; D possibly corresponds to TRBD2 (7 bases). Germline V gene data show CDR1 as SNHLY and CDR2 as FYNNEI. The V end lost 8 bases, the J end lost 0 bases, and 15 bases lay between the germline ends. The CDR3 is 15 amino acids. Variable domain in full (rest from reference TRBV2 and TRBJ2-3): EPEVTQTPSHQVTQMGQEVILRCVPISNHLYFYWYRQILGQKVEFLVSFYNNEISEKSEIFDDQFSVERPDGSNFTLKIRSTKLEDSAMYFCASGGGIASTDTQYFGPGTRLTVL.

This clone showed up just once. This chain uses TRBV30 with TRBJ1-3; no reliable D call. V was trimmed by 0 bases and J by 4 bases, leaving 4 bases between them. The germline gives CDR1 GTSNPN, CDR2 SVGIG (reference sequence). The CDR3 loop spans 12 amino acids. The CDR3 coding sequence is TGTGCCTGGAGTGTACACGGAAACACCATATATTTT. Translated: CAWSVHGNTIYF.

The genes are TRBV14 and TRBJ2-1; tentatively, D is TRBD2 (6 bases). V was pared by 1 base and J by 6 bases, with 19 bases between. CDR3 length: 17 amino acids. The germline V gene encodes CDR1 SGHDN and CDR2 FVKESK. For the CDR3, the DNA is TGTGCCAGCAGCCAAGGGGGACTCACACCTAAAGCCAATGAGCAGTTCTTC. This sequence encodes CASSQGGLTPKANEQFF.

Only one count was recorded for this clone. Within the sample, other DNA sequences also encode this same CDR3. The chain has TRBV11-3 and TRBJ2-3; TRBD2 matches 13 bases. CDR3 size: 16 residues. Germline V gives CDR1 SGHNT, CDR2 YENEEA. V shed 4 bases and J 1 base; nucleotides not matched to a gene: 2. Here the CDR3 reads CASSYGTSGGTDTQYF. CDR3 DNA sequence: TGTGCCAGCAGCTACGGGACTAGCGGGGGCACAGATACGCAGTATTTT.

The J gene is TRBJ2-5, the V gene TRBV18; the D is unclear. Trimming stripped 4 bases from V and 7 bases from J, with 13 bases between. The CDR3 loop spans 13 amino acids. Germline CDR1 KGHSH, CDR2 LQKENI. The CDR3 loop is CASSLDSRGTQYF. The DNA of the CDR3 is TGTGCCAGCTCACTAGACTCGCGTGGGACCCAGTACTTC.

This chain links TRBV6-5 with TRBJ1-1; tentatively, D is TRBD1 (6 bases). This CDR3 region has 15 residues. Germline assignment: CDR1 MNHEY and CDR2 SVGAGI. Trimming stripped 5 bases from V and 5 bases from J, with 18 bases between. CDR3 nucleotides: TGTGCCAGCAGTATGAAGGACAGTGCGTGGACTGAAGCTTTCTTT. Its translation: CASSMKDSAWTEAFF.

The V gene is TRBV24-1, the J gene TRBJ2-1, with 9 bases fitting TRBD2. Germline CDR1 KGHDR, CDR2 SFDVKD. V shed 3 bases and J 8 bases; nucleotides not matched to a gene: 7. This CDR3 comprises 15 residues. The chain's CDR3 is CATSDSLAGVYEQFF. As DNA, the CDR3 is TGTGCCACCAGTGATAGTTTAGCGGGGGTGTATGAGCAGTTCTTC.

V and J are TRBV11-2 and TRBJ1-2, with D possibly TRBD1 on 5 matching bases. The CDR3 contains 15 residues. V was cut by 3 bases and J by 7 bases, with 18 bases left in between. The germline V gene has CDR1 SGHAT and CDR2 FQNNGV. The CDR3 DNA follows: TGTGCCAGCAGCTTGCCCAGGGCCTGGGGTGCTGGCTACACCTTC. Translated, it gives CASSLPRAWGAGYTF.

V and J are TRBV6-5 and TRBJ2-3, with 11 bases fitting TRBD2. The CDR3 contains 14 residues. Per the germline V gene, CDR1 is MNHEY and CDR2 is SVGAGI. V lost 10 bases and J lost 3; bases outside the gene matches: 6. CDR3 bases: TGTGCCACCCTTAGCGGGAGGGAAACAGATACGCAGTATTTT. Translation: CATLSGRETDTQYF.